The rows below give T cell receptor beta chains drawn from one sample of a study of T-cell reconstitution after alpha-beta-depleted transplantation in children. Each CDR3 protein gets one entry after TCRdb re-called the PCR reads with MiXCR. The sample carries approximately 350,000 distinct CDR3 sequences, over 9% recorded once. The specimen was PBMCs from the stem cell graft donor, collected from the stem cell graft. The receptors here all came from a human donor who donated a stem cell graft to a child with acute lymphoblastic leukemia. The CDR3 runs from the conserved cysteine through the conserved F or W. A D gene is named only where the DNA matches it firmly. Clone size is given for some rows only: seen once, a few or many times, or a class if the clone is expanded.

TGTGCCGACAGGGACAGGGGCTACGAGCAGTACTTC CADRDRGYEQYF TRBV21-1 - - TRBJ2-7 12
TGTGCCAGCAGTCCTAACACCGGGACAGGGGGCGCATCCACCTTC CASSPNTGTGGASTF TRBV28 TRBD1 - TRBJ1-2 15
TGTGCCAGCAGCTTAGAAGTTAGCGACATGGTCGAGCAGTACTTC CASSLEVSDMVEQYF TRBV7-2 - - TRBJ2-7 15
TGTGCCAGCAGCCCCTCGGGGGACGAGCAGTACTTC CASSPSGDEQYF TRBV7-8 - few TRBJ2-7 12
TGCGCCAGCAGCTCAACGGGGTCCTCGGCTGGAAACACCATATATTTT CASSSTGSSAGNTIYF TRBV5-1 - - TRBJ1-3 16
TGTGCCAGCAGTTTACGGACAGGAGGTTACGAGCAGTACTTC CASSLRTGGYEQYF TRBV7-2 TRBD1 many TRBJ2-7 14
TGCAGCGTTGTGCGAGACACCGGGGAGCTGTTTTTT CSVVRDTGELFF TRBV29-1 - - TRBJ2-2 12
TGTGCCAGTATGGACAGGGCCCAAGAGACCCAGTACTTC CASMDRAQETQYF TRBV19 TRBD1 - TRBJ2-5 13
TGTGCCAGCTCACCCGACGGGACTACCCTCTACGAGCAGTACTTC CASSPDGTTLYEQYF TRBV18 TRBD2 few TRBJ2-7 15
TGTGCCAGCAGCTTAGCGGGGTTGGACAGTCACAATGAGCAGTTCTTC CASSLAGLDSHNEQFF TRBV7-9 - - TRBJ2-1 16
TGCTGTGCTACCCAAGGGGACCGGGGGGTCGATTACAATGAGCAGTTCTTC CCATQGDRGVDYNEQFF TRBV20-1 TRBD2 few TRBJ2-1 17
TGCGCCAGCAGTAAACCATACACCGGGGAGCTGTTTTTT CASSKPYTGELFF TRBV10-2 - - TRBJ2-2 13
TGTGCCATCCGTCCTACGGGAGGGTTAGGCGAGCAGTACTTC CAIRPTGGLGEQYF TRBV7-9 TRBD2 few TRBJ2-7 14
TGTGCCAGCGCCAGCACCTACGAGCAGTACTTC CASASTYEQYF TRBV6-2/TRBV6-3 - - TRBJ2-7 11
TGTGCCAGCAGTACTGATAGCACAGATACGCAGTATTTT CASSTDSTDTQYF TRBV6-2/TRBV6-3 - many TRBJ2-3 13
TGCGCCACCCCAAAGGAGGGATCCGGCGGGGAGCTGTTTTTT CATPKEGSGGELFF TRBV5-1 - few TRBJ2-2 14
TGCGCCAGCAGTCAAGACCCCACCAATGAGCAGTTCTTC CASSQDPTNEQFF TRBV10-1 - - TRBJ2-1 13
TGCAGCGTGGCCCTTATGAACACTGAAGCTTTCTTT CSVALMNTEAFF TRBV29-1 - few TRBJ1-1 12
TGTGCCAGCACCATCTCTGGGGACAGCCGATATGGCTACACCTTC CASTISGDSRYGYTF TRBV7-2 TRBD1 few TRBJ1-2 15
TGCAGTGCTAGACCCACAGGGACTGCTGGCTACACCTTC CSARPTGTAGYTF TRBV20-1 - few TRBJ1-2 13
TGTGCCAGCAGCATACAAGGCGCGGGTCCAGGGGCAGATACGCAGTATTTT CASSIQGAGPGADTQYF TRBV7-2 - - TRBJ2-3 17
TGTGCCAGCAGTTCACCGGGACTAGCGGGATTCGAGCAGTACTTC CASSSPGLAGFEQYF TRBV27 TRBD2 few TRBJ2-7 15
TGCAGTGCTAGACCCTATCCTTACAATGAGCAGTTCTTC CSARPYPYNEQFF TRBV20-1 - - TRBJ2-1 13
TGCGCCAGCAGCCAAGTTAGGGGAGACTATGGCTACACCTTC CASSQVRGDYGYTF TRBV4-1 - few TRBJ1-2 14
TGTGCCAAACAGGGGCGGGCTACCTACGAGCAGTACTTC CAKQGRATYEQYF TRBV21-1 - - TRBJ2-7 13
TGTGCCAGCAGTTTAGGCGGCCTCGAGCATGGCTACACCTTC CASSLGGLEHGYTF TRBV12-3/TRBV12-4 - - TRBJ1-2 14
TGTGCCAGCAGCTTAGACTTCCTCGGTAATTCACCCCTCCACTTT CASSLDFLGNSPLHF TRBV7-9 - few TRBJ1-6 15
TGTGCCAGCAGTGAGCGACAAAGCAATCAGCCCCAGCATTTT CASSERQSNQPQHF TRBV2 - many TRBJ1-5 14
TGTGCCAGTTCAACCCCGGCATCCGGCAATGAGCAGTTCTTC CASSTPASGNEQFF TRBV2 - - TRBJ2-1 14